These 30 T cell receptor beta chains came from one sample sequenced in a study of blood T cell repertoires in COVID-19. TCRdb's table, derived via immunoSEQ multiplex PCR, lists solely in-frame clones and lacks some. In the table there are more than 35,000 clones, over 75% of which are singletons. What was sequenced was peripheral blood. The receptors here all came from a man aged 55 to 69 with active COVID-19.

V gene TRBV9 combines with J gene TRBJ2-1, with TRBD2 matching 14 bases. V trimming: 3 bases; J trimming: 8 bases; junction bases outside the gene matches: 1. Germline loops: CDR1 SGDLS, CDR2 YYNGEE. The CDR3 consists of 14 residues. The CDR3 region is CASSGLAGGHEQFF. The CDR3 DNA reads TGTGCCAGCAGCGGACTAGCGGGAGGGCATGAGCAGTTCTTC.

The CDR3 DNA is TGTGCCAGCTCACCCCCGGGACAGGGAGGGCTCAACACTGAAGCTTTCTTT. It codes for CASSPPGQGGLNTEAFF. The V call is TRBV18, the J call TRBJ1-1; TRBD1 agrees at 9 bases. V dropped 3 bases and J dropped 2; count of bases not matched to a gene: 10. The CDR3 loop spans 17 amino acids. The V gene's germline CDR1 is KGHSH and CDR2 LQKENI.

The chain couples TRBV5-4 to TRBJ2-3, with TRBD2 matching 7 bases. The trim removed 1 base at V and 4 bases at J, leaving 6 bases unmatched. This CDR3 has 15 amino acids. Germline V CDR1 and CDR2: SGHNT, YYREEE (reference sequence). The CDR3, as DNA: TGTGCCAGCAGCTTGTTGGCTAGCGGCTCAGATACGCAGTATTTT. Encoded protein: CASSLLASGSDTQYF.

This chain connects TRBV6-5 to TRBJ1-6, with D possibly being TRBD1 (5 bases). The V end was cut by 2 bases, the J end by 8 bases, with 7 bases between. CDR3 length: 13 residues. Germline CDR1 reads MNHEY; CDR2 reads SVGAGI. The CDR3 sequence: CASSYKGDSPLHF. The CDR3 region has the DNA TGTGCCAGCAGTTACAAAGGGGATTCACCCCTCCACTTT.

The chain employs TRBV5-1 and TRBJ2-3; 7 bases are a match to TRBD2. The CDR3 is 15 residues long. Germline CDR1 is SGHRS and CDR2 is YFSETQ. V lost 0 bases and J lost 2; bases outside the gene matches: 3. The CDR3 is CASSLGGRDTDTQYF. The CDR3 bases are TGCGCCAGCAGCTTGGGCGGGAGAGACACAGATACGCAGTATTTT.

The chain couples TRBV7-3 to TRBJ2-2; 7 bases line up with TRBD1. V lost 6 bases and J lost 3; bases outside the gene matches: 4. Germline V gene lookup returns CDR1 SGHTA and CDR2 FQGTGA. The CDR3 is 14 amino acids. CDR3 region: CASSRDSYTGELFF. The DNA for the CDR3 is TGTGCCAGCAGTCGGGACAGCTACACCGGGGAGCTGTTTTTT.

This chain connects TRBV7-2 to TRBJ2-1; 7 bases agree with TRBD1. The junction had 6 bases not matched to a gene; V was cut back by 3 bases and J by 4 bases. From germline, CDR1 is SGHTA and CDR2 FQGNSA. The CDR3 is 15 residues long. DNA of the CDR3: TGTGCCAGCAGCTTCCCGGGACAGATTTACAATGAGCAGTTCTTC. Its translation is CASSFPGQIYNEQFF.

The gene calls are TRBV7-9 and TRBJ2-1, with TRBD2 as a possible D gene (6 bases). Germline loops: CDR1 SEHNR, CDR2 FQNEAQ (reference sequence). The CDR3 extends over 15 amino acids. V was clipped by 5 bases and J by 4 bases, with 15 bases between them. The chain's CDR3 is CASSQPGLEYNEQFF. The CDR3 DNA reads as TGTGCCAGCAGCCAACCGGGACTGGAGTACAATGAGCAGTTCTTC.

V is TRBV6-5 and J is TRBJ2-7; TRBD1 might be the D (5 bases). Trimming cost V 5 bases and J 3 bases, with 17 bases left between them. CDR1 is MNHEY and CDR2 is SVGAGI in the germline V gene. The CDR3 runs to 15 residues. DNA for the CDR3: TGTGCCAGCAGTCCTCGGTTGCAGGGCAACTACGAGCAGTACTTC. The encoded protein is CASSPRLQGNYEQYF.

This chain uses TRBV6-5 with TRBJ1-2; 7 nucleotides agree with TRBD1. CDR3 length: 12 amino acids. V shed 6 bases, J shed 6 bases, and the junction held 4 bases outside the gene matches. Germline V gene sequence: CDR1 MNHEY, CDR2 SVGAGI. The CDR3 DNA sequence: TGTGCCAGCAGGACACAGGGGAATGGCTACACCTTC. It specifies CASRTQGNGYTF.

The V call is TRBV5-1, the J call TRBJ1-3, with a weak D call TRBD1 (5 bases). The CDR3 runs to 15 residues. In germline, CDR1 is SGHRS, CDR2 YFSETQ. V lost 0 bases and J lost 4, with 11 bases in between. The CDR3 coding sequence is TGCGCCAGCAGCTTGGGCGGAGGGACCGGAAACACCATATATTTT. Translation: CASSLGGGTGNTIYF.

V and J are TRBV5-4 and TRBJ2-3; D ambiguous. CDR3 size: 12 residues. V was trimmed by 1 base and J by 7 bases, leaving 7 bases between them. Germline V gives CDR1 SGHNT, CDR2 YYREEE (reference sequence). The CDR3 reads CASSLQENTQYF. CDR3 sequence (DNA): TGTGCCAGCAGCTTGCAGGAAAATACGCAGTATTTT.

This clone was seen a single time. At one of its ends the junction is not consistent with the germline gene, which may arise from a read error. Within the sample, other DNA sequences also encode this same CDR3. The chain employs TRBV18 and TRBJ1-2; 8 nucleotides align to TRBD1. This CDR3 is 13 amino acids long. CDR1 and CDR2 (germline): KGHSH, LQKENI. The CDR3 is CASSPDRAYGYTF. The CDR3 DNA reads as TGTGCCAGCTCACCGGACAGGGCCTATGGCTACACTTTC.

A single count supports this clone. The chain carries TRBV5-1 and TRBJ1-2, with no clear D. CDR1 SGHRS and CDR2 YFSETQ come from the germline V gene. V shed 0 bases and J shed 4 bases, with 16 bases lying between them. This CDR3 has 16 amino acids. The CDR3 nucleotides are TGCGCCAGCAGCTTGGACTCATTGGAGGTCTCCTATGGCTACACCTTC. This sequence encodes CASSLDSLEVSYGYTF.

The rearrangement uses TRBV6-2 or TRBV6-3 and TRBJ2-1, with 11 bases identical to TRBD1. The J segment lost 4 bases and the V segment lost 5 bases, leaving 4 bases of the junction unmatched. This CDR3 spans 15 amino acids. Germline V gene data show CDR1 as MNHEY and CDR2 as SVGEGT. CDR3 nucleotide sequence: TGTGCCAGCAGTGAGGACAGGGGGCAATACAATGAGCAGTTCTTC. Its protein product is CASSEDRGQYNEQFF.

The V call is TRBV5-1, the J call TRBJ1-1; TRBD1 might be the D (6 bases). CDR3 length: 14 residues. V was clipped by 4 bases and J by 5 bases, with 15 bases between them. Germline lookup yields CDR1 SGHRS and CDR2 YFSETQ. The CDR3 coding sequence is TGCGCCAGCAGCCTACAAGGGGGAATAACTGAAGCTTTCTTT. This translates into CASSLQGGITEAFF. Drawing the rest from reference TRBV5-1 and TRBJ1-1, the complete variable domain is KAGVTQTPRYLIKTRGQQVTLSCSPISGHRSVSWYQQTPGQGLQFLFEYFSETQRNKGNFPGRFSGRQFSNSRSEMNVSTLELGDSALYLCASSLQGGITEAFFGQGTRLTVV.

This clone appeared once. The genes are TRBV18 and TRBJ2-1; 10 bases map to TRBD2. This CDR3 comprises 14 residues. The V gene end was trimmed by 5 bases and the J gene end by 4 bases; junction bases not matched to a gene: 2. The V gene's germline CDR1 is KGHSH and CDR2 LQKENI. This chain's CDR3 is CASSTSGTYNEQFF. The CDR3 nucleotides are TGTGCCAGCTCAACTAGCGGGACATACAATGAGCAGTTCTTC.

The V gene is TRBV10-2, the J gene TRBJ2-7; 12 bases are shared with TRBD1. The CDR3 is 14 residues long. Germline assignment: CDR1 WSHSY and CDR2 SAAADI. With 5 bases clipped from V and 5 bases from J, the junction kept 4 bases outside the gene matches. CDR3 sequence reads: CASSTGQGAHEQYF. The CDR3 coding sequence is TGCGCCAGCAGTACGGGACAGGGGGCGCACGAGCAGTACTTC.

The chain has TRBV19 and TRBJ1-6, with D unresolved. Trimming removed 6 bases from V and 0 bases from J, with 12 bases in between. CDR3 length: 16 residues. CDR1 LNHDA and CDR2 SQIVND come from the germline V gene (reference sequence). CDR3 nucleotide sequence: TGTGCCAGTAGCTCTCCTCAGCGCTCCTATAATTCACCCCTCCACTTT. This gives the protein CASSSPQRSYNSPLHF. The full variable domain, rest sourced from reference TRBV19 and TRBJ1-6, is DGGITQSPKYLFRKEGQNVTLSCEQNLNHDAMYWYRQDPGQGLRLIYYSQIVNDFQKGDIAEGYSVSREKKESFPLTVTSAQKNPTAFYLCASSSPQRSYNSPLHFGNGTRLTVT.

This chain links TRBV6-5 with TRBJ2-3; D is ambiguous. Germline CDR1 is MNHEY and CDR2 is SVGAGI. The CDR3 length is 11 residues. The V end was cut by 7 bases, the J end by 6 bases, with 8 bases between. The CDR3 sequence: CASTYRDTQYF. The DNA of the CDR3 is TGTGCCAGCACATATCGGGATACGCAGTATTTT.

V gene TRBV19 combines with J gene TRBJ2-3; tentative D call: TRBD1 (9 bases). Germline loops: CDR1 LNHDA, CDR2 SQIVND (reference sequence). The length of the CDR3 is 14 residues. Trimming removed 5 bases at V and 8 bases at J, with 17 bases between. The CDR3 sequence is CASSGGQGLVTQYF. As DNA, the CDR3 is TGTGCCAGTAGTGGGGGACAGGGACTAGTTACGCAGTATTTT. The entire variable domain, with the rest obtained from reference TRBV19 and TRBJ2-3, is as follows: DGGITQSPKYLFRKEGQNVTLSCEQNLNHDAMYWYRQDPGQGLRLIYYSQIVNDFQKGDIAEGYSVSREKKESFPLTVTSAQKNPTAFYLCASSGGQGLVTQYFGPGTRLTVL.

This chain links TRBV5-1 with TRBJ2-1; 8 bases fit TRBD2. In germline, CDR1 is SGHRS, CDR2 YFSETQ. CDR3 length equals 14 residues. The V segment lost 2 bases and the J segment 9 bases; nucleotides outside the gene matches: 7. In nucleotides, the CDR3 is TGCGCCAGCAGCTTAACAGCGGGAGACGGTGAGCAGTTCTTC. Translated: CASSLTAGDGEQFF.

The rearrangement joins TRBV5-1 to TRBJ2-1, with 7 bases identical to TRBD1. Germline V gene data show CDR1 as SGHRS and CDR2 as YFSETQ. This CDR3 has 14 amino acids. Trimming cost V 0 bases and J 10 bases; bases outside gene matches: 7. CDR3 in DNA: TGCGCCAGCAGCTTGGAGACCAGGGGGTTAGAGCAGTTCTTC. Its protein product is CASSLETRGLEQFF.

The CDR3 loop is CASSPRGNNNQPQHF. As DNA, the CDR3 is TGTGCCAGCAGCCCCCGGGGAAATAATAATCAGCCCCAGCATTTT. V usage is TRBV6-5 and J usage is TRBJ1-5; D unclear. The CDR3 length is 15 residues. The ends were cut back, 6 bases at V and 4 bases at J, with 16 bases in the middle. CDR1 and CDR2 (germline): MNHEY, SVGAGI.

CDR3 region: CASSTTGGIHNEQFF. The CDR3 DNA reads as TGTGCCAGCAGCACGACAGGGGGCATCCACAATGAGCAGTTCTTC. The chain combines TRBV6-2 or TRBV6-3 with TRBJ2-1; 10 bases are shared with TRBD1. In germline, CDR1 is MNHEY, CDR2 SVGEGT. This CDR3 comprises 15 residues. The J segment lost 5 bases and the V segment lost 6 bases, leaving 7 bases of the junction unmatched.

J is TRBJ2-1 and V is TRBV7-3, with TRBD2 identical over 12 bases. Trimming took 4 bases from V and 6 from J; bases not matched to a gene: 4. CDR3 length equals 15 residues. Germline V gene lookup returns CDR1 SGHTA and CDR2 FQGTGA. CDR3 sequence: CASSSGLAGINEQFF. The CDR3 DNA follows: TGTGCCAGCAGCTCCGGACTAGCGGGGATCAATGAGCAGTTCTTC.

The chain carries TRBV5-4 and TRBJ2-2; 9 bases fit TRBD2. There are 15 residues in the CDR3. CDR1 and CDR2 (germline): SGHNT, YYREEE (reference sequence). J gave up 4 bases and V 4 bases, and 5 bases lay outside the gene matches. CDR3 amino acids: CASSPKREVTGELFF. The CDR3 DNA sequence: TGTGCCAGCAGCCCTAAGCGGGAGGTCACCGGGGAGCTGTTTTTT.

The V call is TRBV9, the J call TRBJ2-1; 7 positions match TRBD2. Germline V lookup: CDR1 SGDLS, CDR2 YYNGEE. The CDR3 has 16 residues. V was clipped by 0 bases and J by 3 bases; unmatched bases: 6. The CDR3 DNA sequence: TGTGCCAGCAGCGTAGAGCCAGCGGGGTACTACAATGAGCAGTTCTTC. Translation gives CASSVEPAGYYNEQFF.

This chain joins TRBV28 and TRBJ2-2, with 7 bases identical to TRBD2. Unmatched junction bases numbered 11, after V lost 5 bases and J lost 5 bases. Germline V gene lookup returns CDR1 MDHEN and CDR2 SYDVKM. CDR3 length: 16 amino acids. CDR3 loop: CASSGMGGPRTGELFF. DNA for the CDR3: TGTGCCAGCAGTGGGATGGGAGGGCCTAGGACCGGGGAGCTGTTTTTT.

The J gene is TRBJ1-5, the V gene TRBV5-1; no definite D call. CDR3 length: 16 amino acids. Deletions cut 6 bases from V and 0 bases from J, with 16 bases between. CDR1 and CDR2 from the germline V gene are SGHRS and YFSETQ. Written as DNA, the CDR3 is TGCGCCAGCACCCCCGGGAACGGGGATAGCAATCAGCCCCAGCATTTT. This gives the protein CASTPGNGDSNQPQHF.